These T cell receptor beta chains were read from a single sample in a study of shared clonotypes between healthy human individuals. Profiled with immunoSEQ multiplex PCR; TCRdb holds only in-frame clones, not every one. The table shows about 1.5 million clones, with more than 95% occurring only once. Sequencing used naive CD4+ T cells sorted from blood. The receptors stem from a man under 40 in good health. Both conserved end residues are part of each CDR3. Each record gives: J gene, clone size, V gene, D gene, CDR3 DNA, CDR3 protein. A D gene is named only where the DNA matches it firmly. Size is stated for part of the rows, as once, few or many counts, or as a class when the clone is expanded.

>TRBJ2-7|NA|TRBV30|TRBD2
TGTGCCTGGAGTAGGTTAGCGGGAGGGGACGAGCAGTACTTC
CAWSRLAGGDEQYF
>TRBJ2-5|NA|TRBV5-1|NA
TGCGCCAGCAGCTCGTTTCAGTTGGGGGAGACCCAGTACTTC
CASSSFQLGETQYF
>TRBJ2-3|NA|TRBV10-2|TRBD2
TGCGCCAAACCCGGGGCTAGCGGGAGTGGGAGCACAGATACGCAGTATTTT
CAKPGASGSGSTDTQYF
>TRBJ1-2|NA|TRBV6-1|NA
TGTGCCAGCAGTGAAGTTGTAGGGTATGGTTACACCTTC
CASSEVVGYGYTF
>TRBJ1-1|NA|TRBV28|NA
TGTGCCAGCAGTTTCCGACAGCTGGGGAACACTGAAGCTTTCTTT
CASSFRQLGNTEAFF
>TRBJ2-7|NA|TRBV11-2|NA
TGTGCCAGCAGCCGTACGACAGGAATTACCTACGAGCAGTACTTC
CASSRTTGITYEQYF
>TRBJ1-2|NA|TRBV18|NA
TGTGCCAGCTCACAGATACGGGAGAACTATGGCTACACCTTC
CASSQIRENYGYTF
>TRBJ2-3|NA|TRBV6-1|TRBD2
TGTGACCGCGGGGGGGAACCGAACCGCACAGATACGCAGTATTTT
CDRGGEPNRTDTQYF
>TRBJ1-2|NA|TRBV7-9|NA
TGTGCCAGCAGCCTTTCCCAGCGGGGCCTCGGTGGCTACACCTTC
CASSLSQRGLGGYTF
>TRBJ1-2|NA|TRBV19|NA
TGTGCCAGTAGTACCGCGGCCGGGAGAAGCTATGGCTACACCTTC
CASSTAAGRSYGYTF
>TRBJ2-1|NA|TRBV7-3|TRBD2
TGTGCCAGCAGCTTAGAACTAGCGGGAAACAATGAGCAGTTCTTC
CASSLELAGNNEQFF
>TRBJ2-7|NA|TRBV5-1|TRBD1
TGCGCCAGCCAAAGACCGGGACAGAGGACGTACGAGCAGTACTTC
CASQRPGQRTYEQYF
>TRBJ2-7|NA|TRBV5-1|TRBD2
TGCGCCAGCAGCTTTACTAGCGGGAGGGCCTACGAGCAGTACTTC
CASSFTSGRAYEQYF
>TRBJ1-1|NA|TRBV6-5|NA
TGTGCCAGCAGTCCAACATATTATCAGATTGAAGCTTTCTTT
CASSPTYYQIEAFF
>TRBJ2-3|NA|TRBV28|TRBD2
TGTGCCAGCAGTTTATGGAGCGTGGGGGGAGGGACAGATACGCAGTATTTT
CASSLWSVGGGTDTQYF
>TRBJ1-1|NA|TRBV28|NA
TGTGCCAGCAGAGATTTTACTGAAGCTTTCTTT
CASRDFTEAFF
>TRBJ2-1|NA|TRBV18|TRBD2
TGTGCCAGCTCAACTAGCGGTCAGAGCTCCTACAATGAGCAGTTCTTC
CASSTSGQSSYNEQFF
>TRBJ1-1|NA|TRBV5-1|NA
TGCGCCAGCAGCCCAGGACATTTCCTGAACACTGAAGCTTTCTTT
CASSPGHFLNTEAFF
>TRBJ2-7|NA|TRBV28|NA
TGTGCCAGCAGTTTACCGAGAGTAGGGGGAAGGGTCCAGCAGTACTTC
CASSLPRVGGRVQQYF
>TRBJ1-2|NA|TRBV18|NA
TGTGCCAGCTCACCCGGGTTAGACTATGGCTACACCTTC
CASSPGLDYGYTF
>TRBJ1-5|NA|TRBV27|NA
TGTGCCAGCAGTCCAGACAGAAGCAATCAGCCCCAGCATTTT
CASSPDRSNQPQHF
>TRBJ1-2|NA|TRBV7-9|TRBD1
TGTGCCAGCAGCTTACTGCCAGGGGGCTCTAGTAACTATGGCTACACCTTC
CASSLLPGGSSNYGYTF
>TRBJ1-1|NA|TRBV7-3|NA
TGTGCCAGCAGCCTCCAGGGGAACACTGAAGCTTTCTTT
CASSLQGNTEAFF
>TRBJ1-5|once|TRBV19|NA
TGTGCCAGTAACTCATGGGGGGCCGGGAAGCCCCAGCATTTT
CASNSWGAGKPQHF
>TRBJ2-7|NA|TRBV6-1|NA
TGTGCCAGCACAGTCCTTGGCGAGCAGTACTTC
CASTVLGEQYF
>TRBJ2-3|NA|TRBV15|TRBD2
TGTGCCACGCGGGGGGGCACAGATACGCAGTATTTT
CATRGGTDTQYF
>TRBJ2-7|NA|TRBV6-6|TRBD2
TGTGCCTCCGGCGGGAGGGACTACGAGCAGTACTTC
CASGGRDYEQYF
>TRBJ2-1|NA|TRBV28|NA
TGTGCCAGCAGTTCCCCGAGCGGGCCATCCTACAATGAGCAGTTCTTC
CASSSPSGPSYNEQFF
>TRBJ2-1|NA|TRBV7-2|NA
TGTGCCAGCAGCGTTCATCCCTACAATGAGCAGTTCTTC
CASSVHPYNEQFF
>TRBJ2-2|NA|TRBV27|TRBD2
TGTGCCAGCGGCCGGGGGGTGGGGAACACCGGGGAGCTGTTTTTT
CASGRGVGNTGELFF
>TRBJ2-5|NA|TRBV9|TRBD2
TGTGCCAGCAGCGTAGGGGCTAGCGGGAGGGAGACCCAGTACTTC
CASSVGASGRETQYF
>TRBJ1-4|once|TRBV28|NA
TGTGCCAGCACCGCCGTTTTGGCTCCAACTAATGAAAAACTGTTTTTT
CASTAVLAPTNEKLFF
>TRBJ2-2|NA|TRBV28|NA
TGTGCCAGCAGTTGGGCCAGTACGAACACCGGGGAGCTGTTTTTT
CASSWASTNTGELFF
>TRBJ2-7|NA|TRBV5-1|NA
TGCGCCAGCAGCTTGGTTCGGAGCTCCTACGAGCAGTACTTC
CASSLVRSSYEQYF
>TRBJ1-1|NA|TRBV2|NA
TGTGCCAGCAGTGAAGCGCTCTACGGGACTGAAGCTTTCTTT
CASSEALYGTEAFF
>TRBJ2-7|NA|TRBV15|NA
TGTGCCACCAGCAGAGACACAGGCCCGGGTCTGAACGAGCAGTACTTC
CATSRDTGPGLNEQYF
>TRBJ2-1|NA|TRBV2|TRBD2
TGTGCCAGCAGTGGACCGGGACTAGCGGTCTACAATGAGCAGTTCTTC
CASSGPGLAVYNEQFF
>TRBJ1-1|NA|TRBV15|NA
TGTGCCACCAGCAGTATGCAGGCGTCTGAAGCTTTCTTT
CATSSMQASEAFF
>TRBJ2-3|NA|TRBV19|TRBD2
TGTGCCAGTAGAGACCCCTCTAGCGGGAGGGGCACAGATACGCAGTATTTT
CASRDPSSGRGTDTQYF
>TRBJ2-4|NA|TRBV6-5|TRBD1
TGTGCCAGCAGTAGCGGACAGGGCGGCATTCAGTACTTC
CASSSGQGGIQYF
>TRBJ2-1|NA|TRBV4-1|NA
TGCGCCAGCAGCCAAGATACTAGGGTGAAGGAGCAGTTCTTC
CASSQDTRVKEQFF
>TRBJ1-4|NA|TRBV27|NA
TGTGCCAGCAGTTTATGGGAAGGAGGTAAGGAGAATGAAAAACTGTTTTTT
CASSLWEGGKENEKLFF
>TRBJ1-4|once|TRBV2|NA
TGTGCCAGCAGTGAAACGGGGGCCCGTAATGAAAAACTGTTTTTT
CASSETGARNEKLFF
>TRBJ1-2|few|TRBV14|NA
TGTGCCAGCAGCGCCCGAACCCTCCCAGGGTATGGCTACACCTTC
CASSARTLPGYGYTF
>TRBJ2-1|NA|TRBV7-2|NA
TGTGCCAGCAGCTTAGTTTTAGGGCTAAATGAGCAGTTCTTC
CASSLVLGLNEQFF
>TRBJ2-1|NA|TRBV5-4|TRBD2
TGTGCCAGCAGCTTGGATGGGGGGAGGGCCTACAATGAGCAGTTCTTC
CASSLDGGRAYNEQFF
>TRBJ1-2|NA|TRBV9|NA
TGTGCCAGCAGCCCCCGGCGTGGGGGTACTGGCTACACCTTC
CASSPRRGGTGYTF
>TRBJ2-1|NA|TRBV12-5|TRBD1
TGTGCTAGTGCCGGACAGGGGGTCTACAATGAGCAGTTCTTC
CASAGQGVYNEQFF
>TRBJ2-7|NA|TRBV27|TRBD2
TGTGCCAGCATCGGGACTAGCGGGAGGTTGTACGAGCAGTACTTC
CASIGTSGRLYEQYF
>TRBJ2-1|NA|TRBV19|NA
TGTGCCAGTACTCAGGGACCGTTCAACAATGAGCAGTTCTTC
CASTQGPFNNEQFF
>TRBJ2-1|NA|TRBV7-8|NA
TGTGCCAGCAGCTTCGAGTACGGTGAGCAGTTCTTC
CASSFEYGEQFF
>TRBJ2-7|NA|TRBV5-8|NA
TGTGCCAGCAGCTCGGTCCGGGGTTACGAGCAGTACTTC
CASSSVRGYEQYF
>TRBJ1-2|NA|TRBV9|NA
TGTGCCAGCAGCGTAGATACTGGTGGCTACACCTTC
CASSVDTGGYTF
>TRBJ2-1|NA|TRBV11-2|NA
TGTGCCAGCAGCTTAGCATCGGGTTACAATGAGCAGTTCTTC
CASSLASGYNEQFF
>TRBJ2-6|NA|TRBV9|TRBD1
TGTGCCAGCAGCGTAGATACAGGGGGGATGTATACAGGGGCCAACGTCCTGACTTTC
CASSVDTGGMYTGANVLTF
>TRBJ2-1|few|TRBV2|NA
TGTGCCAGCAGTGAAGTCAATGAGCAGTTCTTC
CASSEVNEQFF
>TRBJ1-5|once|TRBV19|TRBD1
TGTGCCAGTAGTATAGGGGCTGTGGACAGGGTACGGTATCAGCCCCAGCATTTT
CASSIGAVDRVRYQPQHF
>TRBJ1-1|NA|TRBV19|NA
TGTGCCAGTAGTATAGACGAGGGTCGCACTGAAGCTTTCTTT
CASSIDEGRTEAFF
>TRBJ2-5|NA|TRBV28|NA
TGTGCCAGCAGATCGGGAGTTGGAGAGACCCAGTACTTC
CASRSGVGETQYF
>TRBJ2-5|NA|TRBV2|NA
TGTGCCAGCAGCCCTCAGGGGGGCGGAAACCAGTACTTC
CASSPQGGGNQYF